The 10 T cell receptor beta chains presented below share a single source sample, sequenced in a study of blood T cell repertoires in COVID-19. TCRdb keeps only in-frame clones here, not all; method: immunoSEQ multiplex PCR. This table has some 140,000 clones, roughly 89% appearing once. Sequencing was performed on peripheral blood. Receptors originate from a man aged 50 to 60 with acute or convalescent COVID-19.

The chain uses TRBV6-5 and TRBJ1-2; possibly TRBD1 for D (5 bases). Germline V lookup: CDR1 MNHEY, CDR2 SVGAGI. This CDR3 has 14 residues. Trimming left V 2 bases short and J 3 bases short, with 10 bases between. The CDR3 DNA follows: TGTGCCAGCAGTTACGCACAGGTGGACTATGGCTACACCTTC. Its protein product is CASSYAQVDYGYTF.

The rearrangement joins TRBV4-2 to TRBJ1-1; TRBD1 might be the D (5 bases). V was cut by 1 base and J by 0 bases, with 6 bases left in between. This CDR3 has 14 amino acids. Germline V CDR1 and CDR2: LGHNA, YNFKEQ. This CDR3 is CASSQGQMNTEAFF. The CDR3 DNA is TGTGCCAGCAGCCAAGGACAGATGAACACTGAAGCTTTCTTT.

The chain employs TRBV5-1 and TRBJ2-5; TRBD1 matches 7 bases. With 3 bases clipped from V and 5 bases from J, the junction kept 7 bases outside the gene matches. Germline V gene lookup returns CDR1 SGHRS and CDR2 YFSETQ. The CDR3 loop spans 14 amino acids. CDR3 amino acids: CASSSIGGPETQYF. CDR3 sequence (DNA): TGCGCCAGCAGCTCGATAGGGGGCCCCGAGACCCAGTACTTC.

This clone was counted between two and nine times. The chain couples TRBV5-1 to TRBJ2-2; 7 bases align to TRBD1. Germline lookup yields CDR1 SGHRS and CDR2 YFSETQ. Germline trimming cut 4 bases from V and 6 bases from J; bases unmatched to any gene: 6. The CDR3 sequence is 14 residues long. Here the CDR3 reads CASSRGLVSGELFF. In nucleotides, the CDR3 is TGCGCCAGCAGCAGGGGGCTAGTTTCCGGGGAGCTGTTTTTT. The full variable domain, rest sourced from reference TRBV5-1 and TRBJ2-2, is KAGVTQTPRYLIKTRGQQVTLSCSPISGHRSVSWYQQTPGQGLQFLFEYFSETQRNKGNFPGRFSGRQFSNSRSEMNVSTLELGDSALYLCASSRGLVSGELFFGEGSRLTVL.

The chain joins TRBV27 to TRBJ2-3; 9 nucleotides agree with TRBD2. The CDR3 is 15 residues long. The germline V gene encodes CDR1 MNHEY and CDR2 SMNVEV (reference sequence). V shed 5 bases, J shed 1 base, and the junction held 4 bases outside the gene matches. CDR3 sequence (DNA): TGTGCCAGCAGTCCTCGGACTAGCGGCACAGATACGCAGTATTTT. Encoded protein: CASSPRTSGTDTQYF.

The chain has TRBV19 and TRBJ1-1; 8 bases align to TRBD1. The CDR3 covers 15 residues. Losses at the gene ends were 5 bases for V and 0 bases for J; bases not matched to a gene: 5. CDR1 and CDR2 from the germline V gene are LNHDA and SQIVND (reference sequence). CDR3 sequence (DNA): TGTGCCAGTAGTCCCCGACAGGGGATGAACACTGAAGCTTTCTTT. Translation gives CASSPRQGMNTEAFF.

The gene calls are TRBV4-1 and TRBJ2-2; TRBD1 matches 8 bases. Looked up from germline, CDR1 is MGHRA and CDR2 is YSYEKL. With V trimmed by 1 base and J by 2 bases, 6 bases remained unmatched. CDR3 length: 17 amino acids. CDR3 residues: CASSQAPGGPNTGELFF. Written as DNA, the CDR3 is TGCGCCAGCAGCCAAGCACCAGGGGGCCCCAACACCGGGGAGCTGTTTTTT.

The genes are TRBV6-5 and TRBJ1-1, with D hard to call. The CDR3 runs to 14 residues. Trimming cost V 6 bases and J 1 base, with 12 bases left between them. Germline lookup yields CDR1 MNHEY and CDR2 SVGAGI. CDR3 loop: CASSRLKRNTEAFF. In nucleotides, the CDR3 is TGTGCCAGCAGCCGTTTGAAGAGGAACACTGAAGCTTTCTTT.

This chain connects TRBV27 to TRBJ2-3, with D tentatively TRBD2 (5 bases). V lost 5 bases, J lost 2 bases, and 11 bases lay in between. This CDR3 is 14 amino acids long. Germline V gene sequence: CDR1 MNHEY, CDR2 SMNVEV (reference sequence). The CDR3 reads CASSGLAYTDTQYF. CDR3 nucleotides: TGTGCCAGCAGTGGACTCGCTTACACAGATACGCAGTATTTT.

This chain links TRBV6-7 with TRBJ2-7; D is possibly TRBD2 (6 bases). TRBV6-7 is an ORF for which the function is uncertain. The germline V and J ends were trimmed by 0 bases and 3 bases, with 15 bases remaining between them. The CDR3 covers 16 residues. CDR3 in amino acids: CASSYSGPGGFYEQYV. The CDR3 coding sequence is TGTGCCAGCAGTTACTCGGGCCCAGGAGGGTTCTACGAGCAGTACGTC.